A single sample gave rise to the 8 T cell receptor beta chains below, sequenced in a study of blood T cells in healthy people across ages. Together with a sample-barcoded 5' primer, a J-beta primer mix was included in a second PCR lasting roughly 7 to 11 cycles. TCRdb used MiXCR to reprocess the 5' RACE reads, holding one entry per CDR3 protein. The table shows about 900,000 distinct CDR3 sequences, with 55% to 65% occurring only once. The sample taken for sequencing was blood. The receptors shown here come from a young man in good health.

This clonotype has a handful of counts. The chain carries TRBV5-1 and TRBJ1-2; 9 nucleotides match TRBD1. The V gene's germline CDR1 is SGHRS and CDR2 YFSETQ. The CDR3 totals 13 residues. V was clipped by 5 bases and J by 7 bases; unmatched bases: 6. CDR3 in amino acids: CASRNRGQSGYTF. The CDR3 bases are TGCGCCAGCAGAAACAGGGGGCAGAGTGGCTACACCTTC.

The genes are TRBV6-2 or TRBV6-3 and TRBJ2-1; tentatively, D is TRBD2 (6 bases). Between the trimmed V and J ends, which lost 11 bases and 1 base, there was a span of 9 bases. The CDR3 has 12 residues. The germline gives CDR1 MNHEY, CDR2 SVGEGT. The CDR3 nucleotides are TGTGCCGCTGGGACTTCCTACAATGAGCAGTTCTTC. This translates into CAAGTSYNEQFF.

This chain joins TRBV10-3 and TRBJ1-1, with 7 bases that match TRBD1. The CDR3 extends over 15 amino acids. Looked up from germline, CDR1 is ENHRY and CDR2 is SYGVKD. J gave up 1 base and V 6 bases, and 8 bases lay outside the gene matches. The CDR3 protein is CAIRATGRQNTEAFF. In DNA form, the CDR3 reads TGTGCCATCAGAGCGACAGGGCGGCAGAACACTGAAGCTTTCTTT.

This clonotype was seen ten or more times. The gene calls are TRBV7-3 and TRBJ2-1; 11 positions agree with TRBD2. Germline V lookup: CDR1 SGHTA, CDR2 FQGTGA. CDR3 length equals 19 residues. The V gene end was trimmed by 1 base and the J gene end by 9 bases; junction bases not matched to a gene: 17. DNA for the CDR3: TGTGCCAGCAGCTTAATTCGGCTAGCGGGGGGTCATTTGTTTGGTGAGCAGTTCTTC. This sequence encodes CASSLIRLAGGHLFGEQFF.

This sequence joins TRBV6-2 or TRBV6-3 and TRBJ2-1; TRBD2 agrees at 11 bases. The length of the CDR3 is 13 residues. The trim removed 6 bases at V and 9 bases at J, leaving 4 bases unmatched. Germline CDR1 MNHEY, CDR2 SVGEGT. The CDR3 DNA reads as TGTGCCAGCAGCCTGGGACTAGCGGCTGAGCAGTTCTTC. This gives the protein CASSLGLAAEQFF.

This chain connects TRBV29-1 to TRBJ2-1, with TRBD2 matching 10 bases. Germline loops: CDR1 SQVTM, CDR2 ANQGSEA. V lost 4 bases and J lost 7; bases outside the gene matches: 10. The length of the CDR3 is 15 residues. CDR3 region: CSVGAGTSAVNEQFF. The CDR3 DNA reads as TGCAGCGTTGGGGCCGGGACTAGCGCAGTGAATGAGCAGTTCTTC.

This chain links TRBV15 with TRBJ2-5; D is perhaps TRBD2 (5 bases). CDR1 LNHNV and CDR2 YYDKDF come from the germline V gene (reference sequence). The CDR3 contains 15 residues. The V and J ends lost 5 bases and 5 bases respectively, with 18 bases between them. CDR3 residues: CATSVAGSGLETQYF. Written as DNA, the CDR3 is TGTGCCACCAGCGTCGCGGGCTCGGGGTTGGAGACCCAGTACTTC. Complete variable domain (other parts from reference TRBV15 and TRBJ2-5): DAMVIQNPRYQVTQFGKPVTLSCSQTLNHNVMYWYQQKSSQAPKLLFHYYDKDFNNEADTPDNFQSRRPNTSFCFLDIRSPGLGDTAMYLCATSVAGSGLETQYFGPGTRLLVL.

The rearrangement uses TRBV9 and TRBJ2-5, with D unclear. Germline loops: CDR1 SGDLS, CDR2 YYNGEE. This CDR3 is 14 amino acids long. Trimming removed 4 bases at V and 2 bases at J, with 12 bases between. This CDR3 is CASSPTDGQETQYF. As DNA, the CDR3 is TGTGCCAGCAGCCCCACGGACGGACAAGAGACCCAGTACTTC.